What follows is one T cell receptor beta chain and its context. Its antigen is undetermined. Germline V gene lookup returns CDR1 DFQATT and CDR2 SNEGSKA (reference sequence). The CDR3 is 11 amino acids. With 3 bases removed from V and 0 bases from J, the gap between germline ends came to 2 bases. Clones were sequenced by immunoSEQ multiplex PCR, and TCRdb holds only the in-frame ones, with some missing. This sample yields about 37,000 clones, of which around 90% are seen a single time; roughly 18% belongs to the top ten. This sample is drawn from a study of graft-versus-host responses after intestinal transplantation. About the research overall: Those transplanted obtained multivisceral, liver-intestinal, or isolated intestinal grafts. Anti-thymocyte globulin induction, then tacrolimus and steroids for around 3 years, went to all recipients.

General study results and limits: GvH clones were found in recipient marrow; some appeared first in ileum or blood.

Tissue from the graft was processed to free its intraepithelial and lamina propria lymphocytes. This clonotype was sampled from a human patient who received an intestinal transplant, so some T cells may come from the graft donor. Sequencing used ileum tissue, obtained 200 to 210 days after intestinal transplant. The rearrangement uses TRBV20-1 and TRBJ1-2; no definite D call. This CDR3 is CSARANYGYTF. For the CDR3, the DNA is TGCAGTGCTAGGGCTAACTATGGCTACACCTTC.